Sequencing of this T cell receptor (beta chain) was carried out in a study of T cells in Graves' hyperthyroidism and ophthalmopathy (dated by TCRdb to the late 2010s). General notes on the study: Peripheral blood was collected at initial diagnosis, before any treatment. Thyroid tissue and blood T-cell repertoires from six Graves' hyperthyroidism patients were also compared in the study. According to the paper, TCR Vbeta CDR3 sequencing was carried out on approximately 140 peripheral blood samples, which came from 40 to 45 ophthalmopathy, under 85 hyperthyroidism and 17 progressor patients. The approximately 95 discovery patients were divided at random into training and test sets in a 7:3 ratio. Prospective prediction of ophthalmopathy was tested in an independent validation cohort of 18 hyperthyroidism patients and 15 to 17 patients who later progressed to ophthalmopathy. After blood sampling, hyperthyroidism patients were treated with methimazole at a starting dose of 30 mg daily, and ophthalmopathy patients were treated with high-dose intravenous methylprednisolone. TCR V-J signatures able to tell the groups apart were searched for in a discovery cohort of approximately 95 patients, of whom roughly 42 had Graves' ophthalmopathy and roughly 58 had stable Graves' hyperthyroidism.

Ends trimmed: V by 5 bases, J by 4 bases; bases unmatched to a gene: 6. The CDR3 is 15 residues long, ends included. The read is trimmed to its CDR3 DNA, 45 bases read in frame from base 1. The TCR beta CDR3 regions were amplified from the RNA transcripts. The first round of RT-PCR for the TCR CDR3 was performed with the HTBI primer set and the Qiagen OneStep RT-PCR kit. A second multiplex PCR round built the libraries, followed by size selection and purification. Paired-end sequencing of the libraries was performed with 100 bp reads on an Illumina HiSeq2000. The study's own analysis went as follows. SOAPnuke was used to process the raw data, removing reads that contained adapters or uncalled bases, had a mean Phred below 15, or lacked an exact match to the constant primer or identifier. High-quality paired reads were merged using COPE v1.2.5, and each unique nucleotide sequence was defined as a clonotype. Clonotypes were aligned to IMGT TRBV, TRBD and TRBJ reference segments using MiTCR v1.1. Analysis was restricted to V-J combinations with a frequency above 0.0001, which covered roughly 99% of repertoires. The TCS score was defined as F50 (clonal expansion) divided by E x V (chaos), with BLOSUM62-based TCRdist calculated between CDR3 peptides within each V-J. Welch's t-statistics and random forest reduced fewer than 600 V-J features to 13, which were used in a naive Bayes classifier (R e1071). Thyroid-blood repertoire similarity was quantified with the Morisita-Horn index. TCRdb took the public reads, trimmed them with fastp at Q25, ran MiXCR for clone calling and kept in-frame beta chains. For every CDR3 protein sequence, its rows merge into one entry that carries the most common genes and DNA. The V and J calls shown here were made by TCRdb, not taken from the authors' results. The sample contains 93,000 or so distinct CDR3 sequences, 47% of them found a single time. About 25% of the sample is held by the ten biggest clonotypes.

General findings and caveats noted by the study authors: In validation, the model predicted progression to ophthalmopathy with 65% to 71% sensitivity and over 72% specificity, a median of 6.5 months before onset. Blood samples also contained most of the expanded thyroid clonotypes (frequency above 0.001), which suggests that blood repertoires may reflect thyroid immune responses. A model built on a 13 V-J signature distinguished ophthalmopathy from stable hyperthyroidism, reaching roughly 88% sensitivity and approximately 81% specificity in cross-validation and 80%/75% in testing. Sample size was not statistically predetermined, and blinding of investigators to group allocation was not performed.

Details on this clonotype: Which antigen it targets is not known. The final CDR3 position lacks the conserved phenylalanine or tryptophan, pointing to a likely read error.

Stable Graves' hyperthyroidism was defined as no progression to ophthalmopathy during 18 months of follow-up. Hyperthyroidism patients were aged 18 to 65 years and newly diagnosed, with disease duration of less than 2 months. The study excluded patients with uncontrolled infections, other autoimmune diseases, pregnancy or lactation. Clinical symptoms, serum thyroxine and TRAb, thyroid ultrasound, and orbital computed tomography formed the basis for the diagnoses. PBMCs were isolated from around 10 ml of fresh peripheral blood by Ficoll-Paque density gradient centrifugation. Total RNA was extracted using Trizol reagent, and RNA quality was assessed on an Agilent 2100 Bioanalyzer.

The TCR was taken from a man aged 35 to 55 with Graves' hyperthyroidism. The sequence joins TRBV12-3 or TRBV12-4 to TRBJ1-5; 9 central nucleotides agree with TRBD1. Sequences were obtained from blood. The nucleotides read TGTGCCAGCAGTATACCGGGACAGGGAAATCAGCCCCAGCATTTG. The encoded protein is CASSIPGQGNQPQHL.